A single sample gave rise to the 17 T cell receptor beta chains below, sequenced in a study of beta chain features in type 1 diabetes (dated by TCRdb to between 2018 and 2020). Library preparation was by the immunoSEQ multiplex PCR assay. All of the isolated RNA was reverse transcribed with the High Capacity cDNA Reverse Transcription Kit, so expressed TCRB transcripts were sequenced. TCRdb stores this immuneACCESS table with in-frame sequences only. Part of the clones is absent; in the studies checked, under half of the shortfall reflects unresolved V genes, and no reason is known for the rest. This sample has under 300,000 clones in its table, and about 26% of those were observed once. The leading ten clones occupy approximately 4% of the sample. Sequencing was carried out using central memory CD4+ T cells from blood. The receptors stem from a young man in good health.

This clone was seen a few times. The chain carries TRBV30 and TRBJ1-2, with TRBD1 matching 9 bases. Germline CDR1 is GTSNPN and CDR2 is SVGIG (reference sequence). This CDR3 comprises 14 residues. The V and J ends lost 3 bases and 4 bases, in that order; junction bases with no gene match: 6. The CDR3 sequence is CAWRSEGQGYGYTF. CDR3 coding DNA: TGTGCCTGGAGATCCGAGGGACAGGGCTATGGCTACACCTTC.

This clone was seen more than once but under ten times. The V and J genes are TRBV10-3 and TRBJ2-5; 8 positions agree with TRBD1. The junction had 1 base not matched to a gene; V was cut back by 5 bases and J by 2 bases. Germline V lookup: CDR1 ENHRY, CDR2 SYGVKD. CDR3 length: 13 residues. Here the CDR3 DNA reads TGTGCCATCAGTCGGGACAGGCAAGAGACCCAGTACTTC. It encodes CAISRDRQETQYF.

The rearrangement uses TRBV5-1 and TRBJ2-3, with D uncertain. The germline gives CDR1 SGHRS, CDR2 YFSETQ. CDR3 length equals 13 residues. The ends were cut back, 4 bases at V and 6 bases at J, with 12 bases in the middle. CDR3 nucleotides: TGCGCCAGCAGCGGCCTAGGTTTGGATACGCAGTATTTT. Protein product: CASSGLGLDTQYF. Full variable domain (remainder filled in from reference TRBV5-1 and TRBJ2-3): KAGVTQTPRYLIKTRGQQVTLSCSPISGHRSVSWYQQTPGQGLQFLFEYFSETQRNKGNFPGRFSGRQFSNSRSEMNVSTLELGDSALYLCASSGLGLDTQYFGPGTRLTVL.

This clone was seen only a few times. The chain employs TRBV30 and TRBJ1-5, with no clear D. Germline CDR1 is GTSNPN and CDR2 is SVGIG (reference sequence). The CDR3 consists of 15 residues. The V and J ends lost 4 bases and 0 bases respectively, with 13 bases between them. CDR3 amino acids: CAWNDGFYSNQPQHF. The CDR3 DNA follows: TGTGCCTGGAATGATGGATTCTATAGCAATCAGCCCCAGCATTTT.

This chain joins TRBV5-6 and TRBJ2-7; 11 nucleotides match TRBD2. This CDR3 spans 14 amino acids. Germline trimming cut 4 bases from V and 4 bases from J; bases unmatched to any gene: 4. Germline V CDR1 and CDR2: SGHDT, YYEEEE. CDR3 sequence (DNA): TGTGCCAGCAGCATTAGCGGGAGGGTGTACGAGCAGTACTTC. This codes for CASSISGRVYEQYF. Looking up the rest from reference TRBV5-6 and TRBJ2-7 gives the full variable domain: DAGVTQSPTHLIKTRGQQVTLRCSPKSGHDTVSWYQQALGQGPQFIFQYYEEEERQRGNFPDRFSGHQFPNYSSELNVNALLLGDSALYLCASSISGRVYEQYFGPGTRLTVT.

The CDR3 bases are TGTGCCAGCAGTTGGACATTTGAGACCCAGTACTTC. This codes for CASSWTFETQYF. The V and J genes are TRBV2 and TRBJ2-5; D is perhaps TRBD1 (5 bases). Trimming stripped 5 bases from V and 5 bases from J, with 9 bases between. This CDR3 is 12 amino acids long. Germline V CDR1 and CDR2: SNHLY, FYNNEI.

The chain recombines TRBV28 with TRBJ2-1; 11 bases align to TRBD1. Germline values: CDR1 MDHEN, CDR2 SYDVKM. The CDR3 totals 14 residues. V was clipped by 3 bases and J by 7 bases; unmatched bases: 2. CDR3 in DNA: TGTGCCAGCAGTTTTGGACAGGGGGCAAATGAGCAGTTCTTC. Translating gives CASSFGQGANEQFF.

The chain's CDR3 is CAWSVGQGAGYGYTF. In nucleotides, the CDR3 is TGTGCCTGGAGTGTGGGACAGGGGGCAGGCTATGGCTACACCTTC. This rearrangement joins TRBV30 to TRBJ1-2; 12 nucleotides match TRBD1. The V gene's germline CDR1 is GTSNPN and CDR2 SVGIG (reference sequence). V shed 0 bases, J shed 4 bases, and the junction held 3 bases outside the gene matches. CDR3 size: 15 residues. Full variable domain (outside the CDR3, taken from reference TRBV30 and TRBJ1-2): SQTIHQWPATLVQPVGSPLSLECTVEGTSNPNLYWYRQAAGRGLQLLFYSVGIGQISSEVPQNLSASRPQDRQFILSSKKLLLSDSGFYLCAWSVGQGAGYGYTFGSGTRLTVV.

V and J are TRBV5-5 and TRBJ1-1; maybe TRBD1 (6 bases). Per germline, CDR1 SGHKS and CDR2 YYEKEE (reference sequence). This CDR3 comprises 14 residues. With 2 bases removed from V and 4 bases from J, the gap between germline ends came to 12 bases. The CDR3 nucleotides are TGTGCCAGCAGCTTAGGGCAGGGGCGCACTGAAGCTTTCTTT. It specifies CASSLGQGRTEAFF.

The table lists this clone with a few counts. The genes are TRBV5-5 and TRBJ2-5, with no clear D. Germline V CDR1 and CDR2: SGHKS, YYEKEE (reference sequence). V was shortened by 10 bases and J by 1 base, with 17 bases between the two germline ends. This CDR3 is built from 14 residues. The CDR3: CASRQGQIQETQYF. In DNA form, the CDR3 reads TGTGCCTCCAGGCAAGGCCAGATCCAAGAGACCCAGTACTTC.

The CDR3 region is CASSLPPLGELFF. The CDR3 DNA reads as TGTGCCAGCAGCCTCCCCCCCTTGGGGGAGCTGTTTTTT. The V gene is TRBV7-8, the J gene TRBJ2-2; no reliable D call. This CDR3 is 13 amino acids long. Trimming cost V 5 bases and J 8 bases, with 12 bases left between them. CDR1 and CDR2 from the germline V gene are SGHVS and FQNEAQ.

This clone was seen a handful of times. This chain links TRBV19 with TRBJ2-5; perhaps TRBD1 as D (6 bases). Germline V gene lookup returns CDR1 LNHDA and CDR2 SQIVND (reference sequence). V was cut by 3 bases and J by 5 bases, with 16 bases left in between. The CDR3 consists of 15 residues. The DNA for the CDR3 is TGTGCCAGTAGTATGTTAGGGGGTGTATCGGAGACCCAGTACTTC. The encoded protein is CASSMLGGVSETQYF.

The chain combines TRBV2 with TRBJ2-2; D is undetermined. The CDR3 covers 14 residues. Germline loops: CDR1 SNHLY, CDR2 FYNNEI. The V end was cut by 4 bases, the J end by 0 bases, with 6 bases between. The CDR3 protein is CASSVTPNTGELFF. The DNA for the CDR3 is TGTGCCAGCAGTGTTACCCCGAACACCGGGGAGCTGTTTTTT. The full variable domain, rest sourced from reference TRBV2 and TRBJ2-2, is EPEVTQTPSHQVTQMGQEVILRCVPISNHLYFYWYRQILGQKVEFLVSFYNNEISEKSEIFDDQFSVERPDGSNFTLKIRSTKLEDSAMYFCASSVTPNTGELFFGEGSRLTVL.

A few counts support this clone. The genes are TRBV2 and TRBJ2-5; the D gene is possibly TRBD1 (5 bases). The CDR3 extends over 14 amino acids. Looked up from germline, CDR1 is SNHLY and CDR2 is FYNNEI. V was pared by 3 bases and J by 7 bases, with 15 bases between. The CDR3 DNA sequence: TGTGCCAGCAGTGATAGGGGCCCCCTAGGGACCCAGTACTTC. It yields the protein CASSDRGPLGTQYF.

In its sample, this clone was seen a few times. The chain couples TRBV7-2 to TRBJ2-6; TRBD2 is a possible D gene (7 bases). Germline V gene sequence: CDR1 SGHTA, CDR2 FQGNSA. V was cut by 4 bases and J by 2 bases, with 18 bases left in between. The CDR3 runs 18 residues. CDR3 amino acids: CASSSTLGGGPGANVLTF. CDR3 coding DNA: TGTGCCAGCAGCTCAACCCTGGGCGGGGGCCCTGGGGCCAACGTCCTGACTTTC.

The genes are TRBV5-1 and TRBJ2-3, with a weak D call TRBD2 (5 bases). This CDR3 region has 15 residues. V was clipped by 0 bases and J by 3 bases, with 11 bases between them. Per the germline V gene, CDR1 is SGHRS and CDR2 is YFSETQ. The CDR3 spells CASSLEGEGTDTQYF. CDR3 bases: TGCGCCAGCAGCTTGGAAGGTGAGGGAACAGATACGCAGTATTTT.

This clone was detected ten times or more. The chain links TRBV9 to TRBJ2-3; 7 bases line up with TRBD2. Germline-derived CDR1 and CDR2 are SGDLS and YYNGEE. CDR3 length: 16 amino acids. Unmatched junction bases numbered 8, after V lost 0 bases and J lost 4 bases. The CDR3 nucleotides are TGTGCCAGCAGCGTAGCAGACGGGAGGCAGGCAGATACGCAGTATTTT. It codes for CASSVADGRQADTQYF.